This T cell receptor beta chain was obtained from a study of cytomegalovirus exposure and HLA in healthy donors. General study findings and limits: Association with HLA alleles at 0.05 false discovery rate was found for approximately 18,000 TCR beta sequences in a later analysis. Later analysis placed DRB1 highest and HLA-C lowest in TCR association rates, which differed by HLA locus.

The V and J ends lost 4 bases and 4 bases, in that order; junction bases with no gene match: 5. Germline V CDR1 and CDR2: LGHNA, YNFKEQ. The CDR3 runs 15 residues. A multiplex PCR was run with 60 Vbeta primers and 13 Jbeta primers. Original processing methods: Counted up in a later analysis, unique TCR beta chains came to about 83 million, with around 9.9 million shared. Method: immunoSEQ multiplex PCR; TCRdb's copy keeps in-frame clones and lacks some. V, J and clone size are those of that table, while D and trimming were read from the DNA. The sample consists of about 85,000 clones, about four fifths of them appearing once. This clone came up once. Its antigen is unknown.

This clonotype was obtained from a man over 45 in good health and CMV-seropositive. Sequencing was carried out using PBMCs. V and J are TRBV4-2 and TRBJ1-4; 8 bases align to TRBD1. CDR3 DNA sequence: TGTGCCAGCAGCCCGACAGGGGACCTTAATGAAAAACTGTTTTTT. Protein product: CASSPTGDLNEKLFF.